This TCR beta chain was captured in a study of type 1 regulatory T cells (dated by TCRdb to the early 2020s). About the study as a whole: An in vitro protocol by which a Tr1-enriched, alloantigen-specific CD4 T cell product named T-allo10 was generated was characterized in the study. T-allo10 was being evaluated clinically in patients with hematological malignancies who were receiving allogeneic hematopoietic stem cell transplantation.

The data were produced on an Illumina MiSeq. TCRdb reanalyzed the raw reads on its own, using fastp at Q25 for trimming and MiXCR for clone calling, and kept in-frame beta chains. When rows share a CDR3 protein, they turn into one entry using the most common DNA and genes. In this sample the table shows some 71,000 distinct CDR3 sequences, 20% of which occur a single time. The ten top clones hold less than 10% of the sample. The CDR3, cysteine through phenylalanine, is 14 amino acids long. Only the CDR3 part of the read is kept: 42 bases, read in frame from the first base. CDR1 and CDR2, looked up from the germline V gene (reference sequence), are MNHNY and SVGAGI. The germline ends are 9 bases apart after V is trimmed by 2 bases and J by 4 bases. Regarding this clonotype: There is no known antigen for this receptor. No base qualities exist here, and no much larger clone lies one base off it.

Results the study describes overall, beyond this receptor: Compared with non-Tr1 cells, Tr1 cells had a narrower TCR repertoire, and the study took this difference to reflect clonal expansion driven by alloantigen.

Sequencing input: cultured type 1 regulatory T (Tr1) cells, either the whole culture or a sorted fraction (not recorded which). This specimen's cell subset or site label, per the study, means: type 1 regulatory T cells sorted from the T-allo10 product. This receptor was taken from a human donor in good health. This sequence uses TRBV6-6 and TRBJ1-5, with the D gene call left open. The DNA sequence is as follows: TGTGCCAGCAGTTACATCTCGCTTAATCAGCCCCAGCATTTT. The translation is CASSYISLNQPQHF.